This T cell receptor (beta chain) was retrieved from a study of blood T cell repertoires in COVID-19. Looking at the study overall: Sample material is recorded as cDNA or gDNA derived from T cells, B-cell-depleted T cells, or PBMCs.

CDR3 length: 13 residues. Per the germline V gene, CDR1 is SGHNT and CDR2 is YYREEE (reference sequence). V was clipped by 4 bases and J by 7 bases, with 12 bases between them. Study processing details: Amplifying reference gene primers gave estimates of nucleated cell counts. Sequencing used immunoSEQ multiplex PCR; TCRdb keeps in-frame clones, though not all of them. Clone size and the V and J calls come from that table; the DNA yielded D and trimming. The data show 140,000 or so clones, about 88% seen once. The sequencing sample was made of peripheral blood. The chain couples TRBV5-4 to TRBJ2-1; maybe TRBD2 (5 bases). The TCR originated in a human donor with COVID-19, enrolled during active disease. The donor label of this sample is uncertain. CDR3 sequence: CASSEIGGNEQFF. CDR3 coding DNA: TGTGCCAGCAGCGAGATAGGCGGGAATGAGCAGTTCTTC.